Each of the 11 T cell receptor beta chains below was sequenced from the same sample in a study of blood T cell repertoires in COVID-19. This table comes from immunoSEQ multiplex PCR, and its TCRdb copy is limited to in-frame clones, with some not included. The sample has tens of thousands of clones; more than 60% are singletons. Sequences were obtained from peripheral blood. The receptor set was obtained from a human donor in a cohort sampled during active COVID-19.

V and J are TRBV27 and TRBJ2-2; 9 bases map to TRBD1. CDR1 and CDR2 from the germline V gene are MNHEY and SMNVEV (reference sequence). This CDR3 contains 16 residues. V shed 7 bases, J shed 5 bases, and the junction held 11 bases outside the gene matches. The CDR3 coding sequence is TGTGCCAGCACCACAGCCCGGACAGGGGTAACCGGGGAGCTGTTTTTT. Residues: CASTTARTGVTGELFF.

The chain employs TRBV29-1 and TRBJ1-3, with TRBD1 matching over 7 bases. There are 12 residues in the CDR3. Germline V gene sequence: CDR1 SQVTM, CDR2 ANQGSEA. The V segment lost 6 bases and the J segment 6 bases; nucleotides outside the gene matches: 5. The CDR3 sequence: CSVAQGENTIYF. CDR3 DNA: TGCAGCGTCGCGCAGGGGGAAAACACCATATATTTT.

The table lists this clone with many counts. DNA of the CDR3: TGTGCCAGCAGTGCCGGGACAGGGGACGGGAGGGAGCAGTACTTC. Protein product: CASSAGTGDGREQYF. The chain joins TRBV2 to TRBJ2-7; 10 bases align to TRBD1. The CDR3 is 15 residues long. CDR1 is SNHLY and CDR2 is FYNNEI in the germline V gene. Losses at the gene ends were 4 bases for V and 7 bases for J; bases not matched to a gene: 10. Supplemented by reference TRBV2 and TRBJ2-7, the full variable domain reads EPEVTQTPSHQVTQMGQEVILRCVPISNHLYFYWYRQILGQKVEFLVSFYNNEISEKSEIFDDQFSVERPDGSNFTLKIRSTKLEDSAMYFCASSAGTGDGREQYFGPGTRLTVT.

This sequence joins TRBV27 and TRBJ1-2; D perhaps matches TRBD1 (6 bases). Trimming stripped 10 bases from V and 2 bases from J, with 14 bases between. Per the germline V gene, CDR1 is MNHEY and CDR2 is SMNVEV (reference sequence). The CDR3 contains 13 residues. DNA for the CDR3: TGTGCCAAATACAGGGTTCGCAACTATGGCTACACCTTC. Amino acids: CAKYRVRNYGYTF.

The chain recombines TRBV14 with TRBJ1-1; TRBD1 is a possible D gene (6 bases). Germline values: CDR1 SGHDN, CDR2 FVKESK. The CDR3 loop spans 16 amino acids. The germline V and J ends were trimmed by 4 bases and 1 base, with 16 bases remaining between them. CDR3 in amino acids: CASSRKQPGANTEAFF. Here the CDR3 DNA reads TGTGCCAGCAGCCGCAAGCAACCAGGGGCGAACACTGAAGCTTTCTTT.

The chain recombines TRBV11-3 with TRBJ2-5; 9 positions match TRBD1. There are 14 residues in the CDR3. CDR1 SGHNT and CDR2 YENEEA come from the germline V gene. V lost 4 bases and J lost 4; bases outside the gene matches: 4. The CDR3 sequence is CASSSTGGRETQYF. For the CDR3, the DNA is TGTGCCAGCAGCTCGACAGGGGGAAGAGAGACCCAGTACTTC.

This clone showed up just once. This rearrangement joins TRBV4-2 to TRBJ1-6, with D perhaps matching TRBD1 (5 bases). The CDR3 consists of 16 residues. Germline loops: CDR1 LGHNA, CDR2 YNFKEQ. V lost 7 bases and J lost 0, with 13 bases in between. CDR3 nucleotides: TGTGCCAGCAATCTGGGGGGGAGCTCCTATAATTCACCCCTCCACTTT. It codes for CASNLGGSSYNSPLHF.

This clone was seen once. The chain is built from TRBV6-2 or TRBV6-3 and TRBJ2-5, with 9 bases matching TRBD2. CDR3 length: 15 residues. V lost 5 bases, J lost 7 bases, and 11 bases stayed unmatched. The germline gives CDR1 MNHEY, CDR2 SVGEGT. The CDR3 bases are TGTGCCAGCAGTCCCTTAGCGGGAGAACGTGGGACCCAGTACTTC. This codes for CASSPLAGERGTQYF.

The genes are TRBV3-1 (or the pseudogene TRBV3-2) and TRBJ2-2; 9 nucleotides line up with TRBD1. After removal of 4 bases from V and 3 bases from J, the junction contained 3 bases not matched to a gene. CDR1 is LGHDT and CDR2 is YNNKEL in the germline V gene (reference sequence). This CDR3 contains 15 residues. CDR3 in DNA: TGTGCCAGCAGCCGGGGACAGGGCGACACCGGGGAGCTGTTTTTT. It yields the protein CASSRGQGDTGELFF.

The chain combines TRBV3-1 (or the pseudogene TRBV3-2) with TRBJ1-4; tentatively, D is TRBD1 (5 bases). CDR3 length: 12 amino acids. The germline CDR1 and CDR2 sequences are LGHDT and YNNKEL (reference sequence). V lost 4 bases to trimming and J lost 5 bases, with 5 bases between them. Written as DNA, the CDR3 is TGTGCCAGCAGCCCAGGGAATGAAAAACTGTTTTTT. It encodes CASSPGNEKLFF.

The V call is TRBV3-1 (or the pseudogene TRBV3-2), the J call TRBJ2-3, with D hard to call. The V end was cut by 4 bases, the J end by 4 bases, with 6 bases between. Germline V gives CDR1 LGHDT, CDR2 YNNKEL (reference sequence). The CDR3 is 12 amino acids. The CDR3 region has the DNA TGTGCCAGCAGCCGGCCGTCAGATACGCAGTATTTT. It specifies CASSRPSDTQYF.